This is a list of T cell receptor beta chains from one sample in a study of blood T cell dynamics during melanoma immunotherapy. TCRdb's table, derived via immunoSEQ multiplex PCR, lists solely in-frame clones and lacks some. This sample has approximately 9,700 clones, with roughly 89% found just once. The material was blood, obtained from a patient treated with checkpoint blockade. The receptors derive from a human donor with melanoma. Both conserved end residues are part of each CDR3. The D gene is left open where the match is weak. Some rows have no size entry. The others give once, few or many, or a class for an expanded clone.

clone_size | j_call | v_call | d_call | cdr3_aa | cdr3_nt
few | TRBJ1-1 | TRBV19 | . | CASRGGDTEAFF | TGTGCCAGTAGAGGAGGGGACACTGAAGCTTTCTTT
. | TRBJ2-5 | TRBV30 | . | CAWRARVGETQYF | TGTGCCTGGAGGGCGCGGGTCGGAGAGACCCAGTACTTC
. | TRBJ2-7 | TRBV28 | TRBD2 | CASSPPGRVIYEQYF | TGTGCCAGCAGCCCCCCCGGGAGGGTGATCTACGAGCAGTACTTC
. | TRBJ2-5 | TRBV7-7 | TRBD2 | CASSLGRSAGGAETQYF | TGTGCTAGCAGCTTAGGCCGGTCGGCGGGAGGTGCAGAGACCCAGTACTTC
. | TRBJ2-1 | TRBV5-1 | TRBD2 | CASTPGLAEGSEQFF | TGCGCCAGCACCCCGGGACTAGCGGAGGGGAGTGAGCAGTTCTTC
. | TRBJ2-3 | TRBV27 | . | CASSFPGTDTQYF | TGTGCCAGCAGTTTTCCGGGCACAGATACGCAGTATTTT
. | TRBJ1-5 | TRBV30 | . | CAWSVGTPSNQPQHF | TGTGCCTGGAGTGTAGGGACGCCAAGCAATCAGCCCCAGCATTTT
. | TRBJ2-5 | TRBV28 | TRBD2 | CASSLWAGARGAQYF | TGTGCCAGCAGTTTATGGGCGGGGGCGCGGGGGGCCCAGTACTTC
. | TRBJ1-2 | TRBV18 | . | CASSPPDRRHGYTF | TGTGCCAGCTCACCGCCCGACAGGCGCCATGGCTACACCTTC
. | TRBJ2-5 | TRBV6-1 | TRBD2 | CASNPWGGEETQYF | TGTGCCAGCAACCCCTGGGGGGGGGAGGAGACCCAGTACTTC
once | TRBJ2-1 | TRBV29-1 | . | CSGAGQSYNEQFF | TGCAGCGGGGCGGGACAGAGCTACAATGAGCAGTTCTTC
once | TRBJ2-1 | TRBV11-2 | TRBD2 | CASSLEAGPGEQFF | TGTGCCAGCAGCTTAGAAGCGGGGCCGGGGGAGCAGTTCTTC
. | TRBJ2-7 | TRBV18 | TRBD2 | CASSPISGSAYEQYF | TGTGCCAGCTCACCAATTAGCGGGAGTGCCTACGAGCAGTACTTC
. | TRBJ1-2 | TRBV13 | . | CASSPLGTGPNYGYTF | TGTGCCAGCAGCCCCCTCGGCACAGGGCCTAACTATGGCTACACCTTC
. | TRBJ2-3 | TRBV19 | . | CASSTTRRTQYF | TGTGCCAGTAGTACCACTAGGCGTACGCAGTATTTT
. | TRBJ2-5 | TRBV19 | TRBD1 | CASRTGTGGQETQYF | TGTGCCAGTAGGACCGGGACAGGGGGTCAAGAGACCCAGTACTTC
. | TRBJ2-1 | TRBV2 | TRBD2 | CASSAGTSGYNEQFF | TGTGCCAGCAGTGCCGGGACTAGCGGTTACAATGAGCAGTTCTTC
. | TRBJ2-7 | TRBV29-1 | . | CSVEGQGGYEQYF | TGCAGCGTTGAAGGCCAGGGGGGGTACGAGCAGTACTTC
. | TRBJ2-3 | TRBV5-1 | TRBD2 | CASSPLTSGGTGTQYF | TGCGCCAGCAGCCCTTTGACTAGCGGAGGGACGGGTACGCAGTATTTT
. | TRBJ2-7 | TRBV4-1 | . | CASSRDPGPGYEQYF | TGCGCCAGCAGCCGGGACCCCGGGCCGGGGTACGAGCAGTACTTC
once | TRBJ2-7 | TRBV5-4 | . | CASSLVGVGHEQYF | TGTGCCAGCAGCTTGGTTGGGGTTGGCCACGAGCAGTACTTC
. | TRBJ2-5 | TRBV7-7 | TRBD1 | CASSSLGTEQETQYF | TGTGCTAGCAGCTCTCTAGGGACAGAGCAAGAGACCCAGTACTTC
. | TRBJ2-7 | TRBV6-6 | TRBD1 | CASSYWGQGDEQYF | TGTGCCAGCAGTTACTGGGGACAGGGGGACGAGCAGTACTTC
. | TRBJ2-7 | TRBV19 | . | CASSWGGTYEQYF | TGTGCCAGTAGCTGGGGCGGAACCTACGAGCAGTACTTC
. | TRBJ2-7 | TRBV21-1 | . | CASTPTGTSGREYEQYF | TGTGCCAGCACCCCCACCGGGACTAGCGGGAGGGAATACGAGCAGTACTTC
. | TRBJ1-3 | TRBV9 | . | CASSVGVGSGNTIYF | TGTGCCAGCAGCGTAGGGGTGGGCTCTGGAAACACCATATATTTT
. | TRBJ2-7 | TRBV19 | TRBD2 | CASSIVAGPYEQYF | TGTGCCAGTAGTATCGTAGCGGGCCCCTACGAGCAGTACTTC
few | TRBJ1-2 | TRBV5-6 | . | CASSLAGQSYGYTF | TGTGCCAGCAGCTTGGCCGGGCAGTCCTATGGCTACACCTTC
once | TRBJ1-5 | TRBV27 | . | CASSPRADNQPQHF | TGTGCCAGCAGTCCCCGGGCCGACAATCAGCCCCAGCATTTT
. | TRBJ2-1 | TRBV4-2 | . | CASSPRRARDNEQFF | TGTGCCAGCAGCCCGCGGCGGGCAAGGGACAATGAGCAGTTCTTC
. | TRBJ1-1 | TRBV28 | . | CASSLQGNTEAFF | TGTGCCAGCAGTTTGCAGGGGAACACTGAAGCTTTCTTT
. | TRBJ2-1 | TRBV5-1 | . | CASSFPTTGNEGSYNEQFF | TGCGCCAGCAGCTTCCCCACTACAGGGAATGAAGGCTCCTACAATGAGCAGTTCTTC
few | TRBJ2-5 | TRBV10-3 | TRBD1 | CAISRGQGEETQYF | TGTGCCATCAGTAGGGGGCAGGGGGAAGAGACCCAGTACTTC
. | TRBJ2-7 | TRBV7-9 | . | CASSHGPANRYEQYF | TGTGCCAGCAGTCATGGGCCGGCCAACCGGTACGAGCAGTACTTC
. | TRBJ1-2 | TRBV28 | TRBD1 | CASSPGTGWFGYTF | TGTGCCAGCAGCCCCGGGACAGGGTGGTTTGGCTACACCTTC
. | TRBJ1-2 | TRBV28 | . | CASSLRLYGYTF | TGTGCCAGCAGTCTACGACTCTATGGCTACACCTTC
. | TRBJ2-2 | TRBV6-4 | . | CASTPEGNTGELFF | TGTGCCAGCACCCCAGAGGGGAACACCGGGGAGCTGTTTTTT
. | TRBJ2-1 | TRBV5-1 | TRBD2 | CASSLAGGRYNEQFF | TGCGCCAGCAGCTTGGCGGGAGGAAGGTACAATGAGCAGTTCTTC
. | TRBJ1-1 | TRBV30 | . | CAWRRSPNTEAFF | TGTGCCTGGAGGAGGAGCCCCAACACTGAGGCTTTCTTT
few | TRBJ2-4 | TRBV6-6 | TRBD2 | CASSTSGSPKNIQYF | TGTGCCAGCAGTACTAGCGGGAGTCCCAAAAACATTCAGTACTTC